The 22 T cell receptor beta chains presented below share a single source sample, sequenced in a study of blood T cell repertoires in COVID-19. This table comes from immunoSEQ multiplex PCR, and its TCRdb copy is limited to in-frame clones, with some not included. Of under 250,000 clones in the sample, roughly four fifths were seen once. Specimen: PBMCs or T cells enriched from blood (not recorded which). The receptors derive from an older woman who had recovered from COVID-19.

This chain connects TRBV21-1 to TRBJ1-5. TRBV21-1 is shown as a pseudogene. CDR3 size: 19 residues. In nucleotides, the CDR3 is TGTGCCAGCAGCAAAGGTTGGAGGGATGGGAGGAGGGTGGATCAGCCCCAGCATTTT. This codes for CASSKGWRDGRRVDQPQHF.

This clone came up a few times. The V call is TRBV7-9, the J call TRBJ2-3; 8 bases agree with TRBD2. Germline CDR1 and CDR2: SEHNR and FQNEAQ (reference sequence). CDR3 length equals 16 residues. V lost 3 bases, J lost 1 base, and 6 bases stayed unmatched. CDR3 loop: CASSLPSGSGTDTQYF. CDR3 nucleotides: TGTGCCAGCAGCTTGCCAAGCGGGAGTGGCACAGATACGCAGTATTTT.

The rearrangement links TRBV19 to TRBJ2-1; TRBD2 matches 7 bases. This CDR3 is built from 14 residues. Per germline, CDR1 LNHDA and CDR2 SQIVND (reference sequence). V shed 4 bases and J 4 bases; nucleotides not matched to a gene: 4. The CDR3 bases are TGTGCCAGTAGTAAGCTAGCGGAATACAATGAGCAGTTCTTC. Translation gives CASSKLAEYNEQFF.

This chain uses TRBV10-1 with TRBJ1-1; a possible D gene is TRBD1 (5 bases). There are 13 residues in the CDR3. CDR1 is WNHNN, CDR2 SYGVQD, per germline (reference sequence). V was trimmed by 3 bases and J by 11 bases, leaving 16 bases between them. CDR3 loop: CASSEGGGVSAFF. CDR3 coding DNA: TGCGCCAGCAGTGAAGGCGGAGGGGTCAGCGCTTTCTTT.

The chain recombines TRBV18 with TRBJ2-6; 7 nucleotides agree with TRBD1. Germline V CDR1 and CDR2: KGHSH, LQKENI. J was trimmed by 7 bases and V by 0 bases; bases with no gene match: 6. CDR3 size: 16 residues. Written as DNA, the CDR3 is TGTGCCAGCTCACCACCGACAGGGCTTAGCGCCAACGTCCTGACTTTC. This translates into CASSPPTGLSANVLTF.

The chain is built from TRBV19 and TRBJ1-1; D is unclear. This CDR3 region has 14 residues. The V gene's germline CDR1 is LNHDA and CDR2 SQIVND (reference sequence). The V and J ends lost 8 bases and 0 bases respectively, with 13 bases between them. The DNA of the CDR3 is TGTGCCAGTGGTCGGGGTGCCGTGAACACTGAAGCTTTCTTT. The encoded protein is CASGRGAVNTEAFF.

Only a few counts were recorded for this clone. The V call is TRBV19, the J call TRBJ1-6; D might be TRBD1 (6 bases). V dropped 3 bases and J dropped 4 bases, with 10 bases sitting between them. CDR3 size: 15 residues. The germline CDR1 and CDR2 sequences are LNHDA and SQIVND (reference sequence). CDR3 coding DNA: TGTGCCAGTAGTATGGGGCAGGGGTATAATTCACCCCTCCACTTT. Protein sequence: CASSMGQGYNSPLHF. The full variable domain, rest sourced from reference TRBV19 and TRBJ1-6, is DGGITQSPKYLFRKEGQNVTLSCEQNLNHDAMYWYRQDPGQGLRLIYYSQIVNDFQKGDIAEGYSVSREKKESFPLTVTSAQKNPTAFYLCASSMGQGYNSPLHFGNGTRLTVT.

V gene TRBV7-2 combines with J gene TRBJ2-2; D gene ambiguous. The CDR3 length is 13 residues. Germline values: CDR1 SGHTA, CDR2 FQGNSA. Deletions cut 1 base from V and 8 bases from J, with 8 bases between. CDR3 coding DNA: TGTGCCAGCAGCTTAGTCATCAGAGGGGAGCTGTTTTTT. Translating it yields CASSLVIRGELFF. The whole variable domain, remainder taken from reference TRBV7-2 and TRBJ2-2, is GAGVSQSPSNKVTEKGKDVELRCDPISGHTALYWYRQSLGQGLEFLIYFQGNSAPDKSGLPSDRFSAERTGGSVSTLTIQRTQQEDSAVYLCASSLVIRGELFFGEGSRLTVL.

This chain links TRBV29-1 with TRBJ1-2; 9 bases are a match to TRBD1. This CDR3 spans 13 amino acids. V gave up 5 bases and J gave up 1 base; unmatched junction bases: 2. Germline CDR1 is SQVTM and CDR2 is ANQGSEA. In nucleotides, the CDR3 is TGCAGCGTTCAGGGACAGGGTAACTATGGCTACACCTTC. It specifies CSVQGQGNYGYTF.

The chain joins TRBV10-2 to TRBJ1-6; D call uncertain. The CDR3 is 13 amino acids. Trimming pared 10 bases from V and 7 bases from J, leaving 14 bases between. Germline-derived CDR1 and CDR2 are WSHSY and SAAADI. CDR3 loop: CATMDGGNSPLHF. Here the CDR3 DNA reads TGCGCCACCATGGACGGAGGCAATTCACCCCTCCACTTT.

In nucleotides, the CDR3 is TGCGCCAGCAGCCCGACTAGCGTCCGGTACGAGCAGTACTTC. This translates into CASSPTSVRYEQYF. The rearrangement uses TRBV5-1 and TRBJ2-7, with TRBD2 identical over 8 bases. V lost 4 bases and J lost 4; bases outside the gene matches: 7. Germline CDR1 reads SGHRS; CDR2 reads YFSETQ. This CDR3 contains 14 residues.

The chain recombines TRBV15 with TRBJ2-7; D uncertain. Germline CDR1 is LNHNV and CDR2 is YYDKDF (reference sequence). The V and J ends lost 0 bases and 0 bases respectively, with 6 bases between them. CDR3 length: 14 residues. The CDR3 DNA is TGTGCCACCAGCAGAGATGTCGGCTCCTACGAGCAGTACTTC. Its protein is CATSRDVGSYEQYF.

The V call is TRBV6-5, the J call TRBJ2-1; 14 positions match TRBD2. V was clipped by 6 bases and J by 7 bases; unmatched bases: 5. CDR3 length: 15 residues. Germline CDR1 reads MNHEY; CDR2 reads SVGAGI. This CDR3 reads CASRSGTSGSNEQFF. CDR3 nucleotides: TGTGCCAGCAGATCCGGGACTAGCGGGAGTAATGAGCAGTTCTTC.

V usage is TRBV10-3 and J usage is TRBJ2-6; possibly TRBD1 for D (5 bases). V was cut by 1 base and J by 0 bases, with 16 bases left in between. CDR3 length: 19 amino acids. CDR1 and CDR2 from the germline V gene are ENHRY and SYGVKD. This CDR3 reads CAISEYRQGTTSGANVLTF. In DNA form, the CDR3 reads TGTGCCATCAGTGAGTATCGGCAGGGCACAACCTCTGGGGCCAACGTCCTGACTTTC.

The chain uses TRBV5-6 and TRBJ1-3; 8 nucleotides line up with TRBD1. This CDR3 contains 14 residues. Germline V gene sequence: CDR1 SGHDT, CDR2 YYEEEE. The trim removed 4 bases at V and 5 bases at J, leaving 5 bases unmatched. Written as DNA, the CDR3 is TGTGCCAGCAGCCCAGGGACAGGACGAAACACCATATATTTT. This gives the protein CASSPGTGRNTIYF.

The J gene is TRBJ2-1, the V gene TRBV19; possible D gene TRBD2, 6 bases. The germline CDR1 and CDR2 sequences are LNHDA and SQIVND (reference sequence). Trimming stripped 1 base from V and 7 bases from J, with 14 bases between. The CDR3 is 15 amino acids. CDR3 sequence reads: CASSIGLEGWNEQFF. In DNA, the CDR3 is TGTGCCAGTAGTATAGGGTTGGAGGGATGGAATGAGCAGTTCTTC.

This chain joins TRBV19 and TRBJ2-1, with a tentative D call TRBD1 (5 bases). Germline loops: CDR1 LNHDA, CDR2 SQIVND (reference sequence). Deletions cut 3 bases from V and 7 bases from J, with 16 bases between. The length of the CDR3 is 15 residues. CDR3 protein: CASSIGASGVNEQFF. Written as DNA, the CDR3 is TGTGCCAGTAGTATTGGGGCTAGTGGCGTTAATGAGCAGTTCTTC.

In DNA form, the CDR3 reads TGTGCCAGCAGCTTAGGGGCATTGAACACTGAAGCTTTCTTT. Its translation: CASSLGALNTEAFF. This rearrangement joins TRBV11-3 to TRBJ1-1; D gene ambiguous. The V gene lost 1 base and the J gene lost 0 bases, with 6 bases spanning the gap. The V gene's germline CDR1 is SGHNT and CDR2 YENEEA. The length of the CDR3 is 14 residues.

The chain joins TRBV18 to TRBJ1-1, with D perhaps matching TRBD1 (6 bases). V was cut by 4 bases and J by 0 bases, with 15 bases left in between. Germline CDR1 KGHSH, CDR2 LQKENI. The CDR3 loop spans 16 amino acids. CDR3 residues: CASSLGTRNMNTEAFF. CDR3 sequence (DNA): TGTGCCAGCTCACTTGGGACACGAAACATGAACACTGAAGCTTTCTTT.

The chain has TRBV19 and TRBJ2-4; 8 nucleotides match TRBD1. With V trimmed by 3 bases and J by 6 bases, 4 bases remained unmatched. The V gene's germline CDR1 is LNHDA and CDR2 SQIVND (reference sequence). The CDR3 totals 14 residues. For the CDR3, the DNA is TGTGCCAGTAGTATCGCAGGGGGCAGAAACATTCAGTACTTC. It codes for CASSIAGGRNIQYF.

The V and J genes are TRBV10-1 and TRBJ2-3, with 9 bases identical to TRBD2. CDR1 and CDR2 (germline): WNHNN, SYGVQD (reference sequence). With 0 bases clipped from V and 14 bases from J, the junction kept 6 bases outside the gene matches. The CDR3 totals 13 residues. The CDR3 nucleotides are TGCGCCAGCAGTGAGTCGTTAGCGGGAGTTCTGTATTTT. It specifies CASSESLAGVLYF.

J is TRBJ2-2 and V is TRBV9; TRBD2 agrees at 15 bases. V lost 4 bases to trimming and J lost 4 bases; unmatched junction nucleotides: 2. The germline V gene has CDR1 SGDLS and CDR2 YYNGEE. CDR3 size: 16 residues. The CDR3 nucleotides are TGTGCCAGCAGCCCGGGACTAGCGGGAGGCACCGGGGAGCTGTTTTTT. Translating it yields CASSPGLAGGTGELFF.